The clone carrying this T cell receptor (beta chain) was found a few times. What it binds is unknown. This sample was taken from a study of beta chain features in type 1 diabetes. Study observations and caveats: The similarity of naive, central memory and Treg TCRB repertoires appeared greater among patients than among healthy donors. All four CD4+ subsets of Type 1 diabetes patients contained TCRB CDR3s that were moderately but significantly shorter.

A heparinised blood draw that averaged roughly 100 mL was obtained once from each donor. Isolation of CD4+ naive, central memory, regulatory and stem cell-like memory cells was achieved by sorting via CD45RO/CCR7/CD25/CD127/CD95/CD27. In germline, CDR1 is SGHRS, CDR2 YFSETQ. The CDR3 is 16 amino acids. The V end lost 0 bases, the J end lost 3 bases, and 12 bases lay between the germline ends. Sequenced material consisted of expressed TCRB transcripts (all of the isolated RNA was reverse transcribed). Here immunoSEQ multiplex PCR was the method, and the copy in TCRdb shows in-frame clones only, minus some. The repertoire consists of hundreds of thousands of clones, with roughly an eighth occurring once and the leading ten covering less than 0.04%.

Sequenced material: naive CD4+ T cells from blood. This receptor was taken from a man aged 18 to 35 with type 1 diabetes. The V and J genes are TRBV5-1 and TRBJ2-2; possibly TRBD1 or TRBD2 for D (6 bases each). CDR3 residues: CASSLARGLDTGELFF. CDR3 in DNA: TGCGCCAGCAGCTTGGCACGGGGGCTTGACACCGGGGAGCTGTTTTTT.